These 32 T cell receptor beta chains originate from one sample sequenced in a study of early T cells in non-severe SARS-CoV-2 infection. MiXCR was run by TCRdb on the 5' RACE reads, yielding one entry per CDR3 protein. The profile shows fewer than 40,000 distinct CDR3 sequences, approximately 7.1% of them singletons. Material: whole blood, obtained at baseline. Receptors were obtained from an adult who was a healthcare worker with PCR-confirmed SARS-CoV-2 infection or an uninfected control (not recorded which).

This clonotype was recorded many times. The chain is built from TRBV20-1 and TRBJ2-4; D unresolved. Trimming cost V 0 bases and J 7 bases, with 13 bases left between them. The CDR3 sequence is 14 residues long. Germline V gene sequence: CDR1 DFQATT, CDR2 SNEGSKA (reference sequence). CDR3 residues: CSAREGFGRNIQYF. CDR3 in DNA: TGCAGTGCTAGAGAGGGATTCGGGCGGAACATTCAGTACTTC.

In this sample, this clonotype turned up many times. The chain joins TRBV4-1 to TRBJ1-2, with 8 bases identical to TRBD1. The CDR3 length is 16 residues. CDR1 and CDR2 from the germline V gene are MGHRA and YSYEKL. V shed 7 bases and J 8 bases; nucleotides not matched to a gene: 18. CDR3 amino acids: CASTPEGDRKGRGYTF. The CDR3 DNA is TGCGCCAGCACCCCCGAGGGGGACAGGAAGGGCCGGGGCTACACCTTC.

V gene TRBV9 combines with J gene TRBJ2-3; 12 positions agree with TRBD2. This CDR3 contains 16 residues. V lost 3 bases to trimming and J lost 0 bases; unmatched junction nucleotides: 2. Germline V CDR1 and CDR2: SGDLS, YYNGEE. The CDR3 region is CASSAGLAGSTDTQYF. DNA for the CDR3: TGTGCCAGCAGCGCCGGACTAGCGGGAAGCACAGATACGCAGTATTTT.

This clonotype was detected many times. J is TRBJ1-1 and V is TRBV30; maybe TRBD1 (5 bases). Trimming shortened V by 0 bases and J by 2 bases, and 7 bases separated the two germline ends. Germline assignment: CDR1 GTSNPN and CDR2 SVGIG (reference sequence). This CDR3 has 13 residues. CDR3 protein: CAWSVQANTEAFF. The CDR3 DNA reads as TGTGCCTGGAGTGTACAGGCCAACACTGAAGCTTTCTTT.

In the case of this clonotype: This could be a read error, since a much larger clone is one nucleotide away. The gene calls are TRBV12-3 or TRBV12-4 and TRBJ2-7; 13 positions agree with TRBD2. The J segment lost 4 bases and the V segment lost 10 bases, leaving 10 bases of the junction unmatched. There are 15 residues in the CDR3. The CDR3 region has the DNA TGTGCCAACACTCAAAGACTAGCGGGAGGATACGAGCAGTACTTC. Translating it yields CANTQRLAGGYEQYF.

This clonotype was counted between two and nine times. The chain joins TRBV7-3 to TRBJ2-3, with 8 bases lining up with TRBD2. The CDR3 runs 15 residues. V lost 1 base to trimming and J lost 4 bases; unmatched junction nucleotides: 4. Germline V lookup: CDR1 SGHTA, CDR2 FQGTGA. This chain's CDR3 is CASSLIAGKADTQYF. CDR3 bases: TGTGCCAGCAGCTTAATAGCGGGAAAGGCAGATACGCAGTATTTT.

This clonotype was recorded a few times. The chain carries TRBV9 and TRBJ2-2, with 9 nucleotides matching TRBD2. Germline values: CDR1 SGDLS, CDR2 YYNGEE. J lost 0 bases, V lost 7 bases, and 4 bases had no gene match. CDR3 length equals 15 residues. CDR3 loop: CASALAGSNTGELFF. CDR3 DNA sequence: TGTGCCAGCGCGCTAGCGGGGTCGAACACCGGGGAGCTGTTTTTT.

This clonotype was seen repeatedly, ten times or more. This chain uses TRBV14 with TRBJ2-7; D possibly corresponds to TRBD1 (5 bases). V lost 2 bases and J 9 bases, leaving 14 bases between the germline ends. The germline gives CDR1 SGHDN, CDR2 FVKESK. CDR3 size: 13 residues. CDR3 sequence: CASSQLGVGRQYV. Here the CDR3 DNA reads TGTGCCAGCAGCCAATTAGGGGTAGGCCGGCAGTACGTC.

CDR3 nucleotides: TGTGCCAGCCAGGAGGTAGGCTCCTACAATGAGCAGTTCTTC. Protein: CASQEVGSYNEQFF. The rearrangement links TRBV12-3 or TRBV12-4 to TRBJ2-1; D possibly corresponds to TRBD2 (5 bases). This CDR3 has 14 amino acids. V was clipped by 8 bases and J by 0 bases, with 11 bases between them.

This clonotype was seen ten or more times. The gene calls are TRBV12-3 or TRBV12-4 and TRBJ2-2, with TRBD1 identical over 8 bases. Trimming removed 7 bases from V and 1 base from J; junction bases left unmatched: 5. The CDR3 consists of 15 residues. The CDR3 reads CASKTGTGNTGELFF. The CDR3 region has the DNA TGTGCCAGCAAAACCGGGACAGGGAACACCGGGGAGCTGTTTTTT.

This clonotype came up many times. The genes are TRBV6-2 or TRBV6-3 and TRBJ2-7; D gene ambiguous. The ends were cut back, 8 bases at V and 3 bases at J, with 23 bases in the middle. The CDR3 totals 16 residues. Germline CDR1 and CDR2: MNHEY and SVGEGT. The CDR3 reads CASAPVSAIPLYEQYV. CDR3 DNA sequence: TGTGCCAGCGCCCCCGTTTCCGCGATCCCCCTCTACGAGCAGTACGTC.

This clonotype occurred a few times. The rearrangement uses TRBV27 and TRBJ1-6; 7 nucleotides align to TRBD1. The V gene end was trimmed by 5 bases and the J gene end by 12 bases; junction bases not matched to a gene: 7. The germline V gene has CDR1 MNHEY and CDR2 SMNVEV (reference sequence). There are 13 residues in the CDR3. In DNA, the CDR3 is TGTGCCAGCAGTCCGGACAGGTTACGACCCCTCCACTTT. This encodes CASSPDRLRPLHF.

V gene TRBV29-1 combines with J gene TRBJ2-1, with 8 bases matching TRBD1. This CDR3 is 15 amino acids long. The germline CDR1 and CDR2 sequences are SQVTM and ANQGSEA. V gave up 1 base and J gave up 7 bases; unmatched junction bases: 9. The CDR3 DNA reads as TGCAGCGTTGAAGGTTCGAACAGGGGGACGAATGAGCAGTTCTTC. Its protein is CSVEGSNRGTNEQFF.

By share, this clonotype ranks as large (0.1 to 1%). The rearrangement links TRBV4-3 to TRBJ2-1; D may be TRBD1 (6 bases). Germline loops: CDR1 LGHNA, CDR2 YSLEER. V was trimmed by 4 bases and J by 5 bases, leaving 15 bases between them. CDR3 length equals 15 residues. CDR3 amino acids: CASSLHPAGDNEQFF. In DNA form, the CDR3 reads TGCGCCAGCAGCCTTCACCCGGCAGGGGACAATGAGCAGTTCTTC.

This clonotype occurred many times. V is TRBV2 and J is TRBJ2-3, with a tentative D call TRBD2 (6 bases). Trimming took off 4 bases at V and 0 bases at J, with 14 bases between the two ends. Germline CDR1 and CDR2: SNHLY and FYNNEI. CDR3 length: 16 amino acids. This CDR3 reads CASSVKRAGSTDTQYF. DNA for the CDR3: TGTGCCAGCAGTGTAAAAAGAGCGGGTAGCACAGATACGCAGTATTTT.

This clonotype was seen a handful of times. V gene TRBV5-1 combines with J gene TRBJ1-2; D is uncertain. Germline V gene data show CDR1 as SGHRS and CDR2 as YFSETQ. The germline V and J ends were trimmed by 1 base and 2 bases, with 9 bases remaining between them. The CDR3 totals 14 residues. CDR3 loop: CASSLYLGNYGYTF. CDR3 coding DNA: TGCGCCAGCAGCTTGTACCTCGGGAACTATGGCTACACCTTC.

This rearrangement joins TRBV7-2 to TRBJ2-1; TRBD2 agrees at 7 bases. The germline V gene encodes CDR1 SGHTA and CDR2 FQGNSA. V lost 0 bases and J lost 3; bases outside the gene matches: 5. This CDR3 comprises 16 residues. The CDR3 nucleotides read TGTGCCAGCAGCTTAGCGGCTAGCGGCAGCTACAATGAGCAGTTCTTC. Its protein is CASSLAASGSYNEQFF.

This chain joins TRBV4-3 and TRBJ2-5; TRBD2 might be the D (6 bases). The length of the CDR3 is 14 residues. Germline V gene lookup returns CDR1 LGHNA and CDR2 YSLEER. Trimming took 0 bases from V and 4 from J, leaving 9 bases between them. In DNA form, the CDR3 reads TGCGCCAGCAGCCAAGATGGAGGGGTAGAGACCCAGTACTTC. Its translation is CASSQDGGVETQYF.

This clonotype was seen a handful of times. The rearrangement uses TRBV7-9 and TRBJ2-5; D may be TRBD1 (6 bases). Germline CDR1 SEHNR, CDR2 FQNEAQ (reference sequence). The CDR3 is 15 amino acids. V shed 2 bases and J shed 3 bases, with 13 bases lying between them. CDR3 loop: CASSLLGDIKETQYF. The CDR3 DNA follows: TGTGCCAGCAGCTTACTCGGGGACATCAAAGAGACCCAGTACTTC. Full variable domain (missing parts from reference TRBV7-9 and TRBJ2-5): DTGVSQNPRHKITKRGQNVTFRCDPISEHNRLYWYRQTLGQGPEFLTYFQNEAQLEKSRLLSDRFSAERPKGSFSTLEIQRTEQGDSAMYLCASSLLGDIKETQYFGPGTRLLVL.

This clonotype showed up many times. This chain joins TRBV20-1 and TRBJ1-2, with D unresolved. V was trimmed by 4 bases and J by 4 bases, leaving 10 bases between them. Germline V gene data show CDR1 as DFQATT and CDR2 as SNEGSKA (reference sequence). The CDR3 consists of 12 residues. The DNA for the CDR3 is TGCAGTGCTACGATAGGAGGCTATGGCTACACCTTC. Its protein product is CSATIGGYGYTF.

This clonotype has a handful of counts. The rearrangement uses TRBV6-6 and TRBJ2-3; D unclear. CDR3 length: 14 residues. Trimming left V 2 bases short and J 1 base short, with 7 bases between. The germline CDR1 and CDR2 sequences are MNHNY and SVGAGI (reference sequence). The CDR3 loop is CASSYPEGTDTQYF. The CDR3 DNA reads as TGTGCCAGCAGTTACCCCGAGGGCACAGATACGCAGTATTTT.

This clonotype has a handful of counts. The chain uses TRBV18 and TRBJ1-6, with D unresolved. The CDR3 is made up of 13 amino acids. CDR1 KGHSH and CDR2 LQKENI come from the germline V gene. V was shortened by 4 bases and J by 8 bases, with 9 bases between the two germline ends. The CDR3 bases are TGTGCCAGCTCACAGGCGGGAGATTCACCCCTCCACTTT. This gives the protein CASSQAGDSPLHF.

This chain uses TRBV28 with TRBJ2-7, with TRBD1 identical over 10 bases. After removal of 7 bases from V and 2 bases from J, the junction contained 14 bases not matched to a gene. The CDR3 has 17 residues. The germline CDR1 and CDR2 sequences are MDHEN and SYDVKM. CDR3 coding DNA: TGTGCCAGCAAAGCGGGGTTGGGGACAGGGGTCCCCTACGAGCAGTACTTC. Its translation is CASKAGLGTGVPYEQYF. Drawing the rest from reference TRBV28 and TRBJ2-7, the complete variable domain is DVKVTQSSRYLVKRTGEKVFLECVQDMDHENMFWYRQDPGLGLRLIYFSYDVKMKEKGDIPEGYSVSREKKERFSLILESASTNQTSMYLCASKAGLGTGVPYEQYFGPGTRLTVT.

This clonotype came up a few times. The chain links TRBV15 to TRBJ2-3; 8 positions agree with TRBD1. Losses at the gene ends were 3 bases for V and 2 bases for J; bases not matched to a gene: 4. Germline CDR1 and CDR2: LNHNV and YYDKDF (reference sequence). The CDR3 length is 15 residues. Here the CDR3 reads CATSRNRGDTDTQYF. The CDR3 DNA sequence: TGTGCCACCAGCAGGAACAGGGGGGACACAGATACGCAGTATTTT.

This clonotype has at least ten counts. The gene calls are TRBV30 and TRBJ2-1; 13 nucleotides agree with TRBD2. Germline CDR1 reads GTSNPN; CDR2 reads SVGIG (reference sequence). The CDR3 length is 14 residues. Losses at the gene ends were 4 bases for V and 9 bases for J; bases not matched to a gene: 6. CDR3 sequence: CAWTRGLAGLEQFF. The CDR3 region has the DNA TGTGCCTGGACCAGGGGACTAGCGGGACTTGAGCAGTTCTTC.

Only a few counts were recorded for this clonotype. The chain uses TRBV13 and TRBJ2-2; a weak D match, TRBD1 (5 bases). The V end was cut by 6 bases, the J end by 3 bases, with 14 bases between. The CDR3 length is 15 residues. CDR1 and CDR2 (germline): PRHDT, FYEKMQ (reference sequence). Here the CDR3 DNA reads TGTGCCAGCAGAGACAGTAATCGGGACACCGGGGAGCTGTTTTTT. The encoded protein is CASRDSNRDTGELFF.

This clonotype was found many times. This sequence joins TRBV19 and TRBJ2-2, with TRBD2 matching 11 bases. This CDR3 contains 15 residues. Germline V gene sequence: CDR1 LNHDA, CDR2 SQIVND (reference sequence). Trimming at V came to 7 bases and at J to 12 bases, leaving 13 bases not matched to a gene. This CDR3 is CASIQVAGGAHKLFF. The CDR3 nucleotides read TGTGCCAGTATCCAAGTAGCGGGAGGGGCCCATAAGCTGTTTTTT.

This clonotype was observed a few times. In DNA form, the CDR3 reads TGTGCCAGCAGCCCCAGCATAGCGGGAGCTTCGGATGAGCAGTTCTTC. Translated: CASSPSIAGASDEQFF. The rearrangement links TRBV7-8 to TRBJ2-1; 9 nucleotides agree with TRBD2. This CDR3 has 16 residues. The V gene end was trimmed by 5 bases and the J gene end by 8 bases; junction bases not matched to a gene: 13. The germline CDR1 and CDR2 sequences are SGHVS and FQNEAQ.

This clonotype was detected many times. The rearrangement joins TRBV29-1 to TRBJ2-7; TRBD1 agrees at 10 bases. The CDR3 covers 13 residues. Per the germline V gene, CDR1 is SQVTM and CDR2 is ANQGSEA. V lost 4 bases, J lost 6 bases, and 6 bases stayed unmatched. Here the CDR3 DNA reads TGCAGCGTTGGAGACAGGGGGCGTCCCGAGCAGTACTTC. It specifies CSVGDRGRPEQYF.

A word on this clonotype: A much larger clone lies a single base off, so this may be a read error. The chain combines TRBV4-2 with TRBJ2-3; D uncertain. From germline, CDR1 is LGHNA and CDR2 YNFKEQ. The CDR3 contains 13 residues. The CDR3: CVSSQGQKDTQYF. The CDR3 nucleotides read TGTGTCAGCAGCCAAGGTCAGAAGGATACGCAGTATTTT.

This clonotype was seen more than once but under ten times. The rearrangement uses TRBV7-6 and TRBJ2-2, with 8 bases lining up with TRBD1. In germline, CDR1 is SGHVS, CDR2 FNYEAQ. V shed 3 bases and J 6 bases; nucleotides not matched to a gene: 0. There are 13 residues in the CDR3. CDR3 protein: CASSLTGAGELFF. The DNA of the CDR3 is TGTGCCAGCAGCTTGACAGGGGCCGGGGAGCTGTTTTTT.

J is TRBJ1-5 and V is TRBV6-6, with TRBD1 identical over 11 bases. V lost 6 bases, J lost 7 bases, and 5 bases stayed unmatched. Germline-derived CDR1 and CDR2 are MNHNY and SVGAGI (reference sequence). The CDR3 totals 14 residues. CDR3 DNA sequence: TGTGCCAGCAGGGGACAGGGGGGGGAACAGCCCCAGCATTTT. Translating gives CASRGQGGEQPQHF.